This T cell receptor (beta chain) was identified during a study of blood T cell repertoires in COVID-19. Overall study: The United States, Italy and Spain provided the acute and convalescent COVID-19 samples.

Participants came from around 25 US areas, aged roughly 18 to 100 years. Cohort placement rested on clinical history that participants reported themselves. From germline, CDR1 is ENHRY and CDR2 SYGVKD. The CDR3 is made up of 20 amino acids. The V gene end was trimmed by 4 bases and the J gene end by 0 bases; junction bases not matched to a gene: 11. The protocol was immunoSEQ multiplex PCR, while the TCRdb copy is restricted to in-frame clones and leaves out a portion. The sample has about 310,000 clones, approximately 91% seen once. Sequenced material: PBMCs or T cells enriched from blood (not recorded which). The rearrangement joins TRBV10-3 to TRBJ2-1; 14 bases fit TRBD2. The receptor's source is a woman aged 40-49 years who had recovered from COVID-19. Written as DNA, the CDR3 is TGTGCCATCAGTGGTTCCGGGACTAGCGGGGGAGTACCCTCCTACAATGAGCAGTTCTTC. Translating gives CAISGSGTSGGVPSYNEQFF.